A selection of T cell receptor beta chains follows, all from one sample in a study of blood T cell repertoires in COVID-19. Generated by immunoSEQ multiplex PCR, the TCRdb table keeps only in-frame clones and is missing some. The profile shows approximately 350,000 clones, approximately 86% of them singletons. Specimen: peripheral blood. Source of these receptors: a woman in her sixties with COVID-19, enrolled during active disease. Each CDR3 is given with its conserved first and last residue. The D gene is left open where the match is weak. Clone size, where shown, is once, few, many, or a class for clones that have expanded.

v_call,j_call,clone_size,d_call,cdr3_nt,cdr3_aa
TRBV5-1,TRBJ2-1,-,TRBD1,TGCGCCAGCAGCCGTTTCACAGGGGCAACCTACAATGAGCAGTTCTTC,CASSRFTGATYNEQFF
TRBV11-1,TRBJ2-5,-,TRBD2,TGTGCCAGCAGGCGGTCGGGGGGATTTCAAGAGACCCAGTACTTC,CASRRSGGFQETQYF
TRBV5-6,TRBJ2-5,-,-,TGTGCCAGCAACCTTGCGGTCCATCAAGAGACCCAGTACTTC,CASNLAVHQETQYF
TRBV2,TRBJ2-1,-,-,TGTGCCAGCAGTGGGGACTCTTACAATGAGCAGTTCTTC,CASSGDSYNEQFF
TRBV6-5,TRBJ1-2,-,-,TGTGCCAGCAGTTACGCTGGGACTGACTATGGCTACACCTTC,CASSYAGTDYGYTF
TRBV6-6,TRBJ1-4,-,TRBD1,TGTGCCAGCAGTCGACCGACAGGGGATACCGAAAAACTGTTTTTT,CASSRPTGDTEKLFF
TRBV7-7,TRBJ2-2,-,TRBD2,TGTGCCAGCAGCCCGAGCGGGGGGGCGGGCACCGGGGAGCTGTTTTTT,CASSPSGGAGTGELFF
TRBV6-5,TRBJ1-2,-,-,TGTGCCAGCACCAGGGAATATCAGAACTATGGCTACACCTTC,CASTREYQNYGYTF
TRBV6-2/TRBV6-3,TRBJ1-5,-,-,TGTGCCAGCAGTGGGCCCAGTCTAAATCAGCCCCAGCATTTT,CASSGPSLNQPQHF
TRBV19,TRBJ1-2,-,-,TGTGCCAGTAGTATAGTCGCAGGTGATAATGGCTACACCTTC,CASSIVAGDNGYTF
TRBV2,TRBJ2-2,-,TRBD2,TGTGCCAGCATCCTAGTGGCGGCGGGGGTTGACACCGGGGAGCTGTTTTTT,CASILVAAGVDTGELFF
TRBV9,TRBJ2-3,once,TRBD2,TGTGCCAGCAGCAAACTAGCGGGCCTAAGCACAGATACGCAGTATTTT,CASSKLAGLSTDTQYF
TRBV3-1/TRBV3-2,TRBJ1-2,-,-,TGTGCCAGCAGCCACGCGGGAGGCTACACCTTC,CASSHAGGYTF
TRBV15,TRBJ1-6,-,-,TGTGCCACCAGCTCGCTCGCCCTAGCAAGGGCCAATTCACCCCTCCACTTT,CATSSLALARANSPLHF
TRBV5-6,TRBJ2-1,-,TRBD1,TGTGCCAGCAGCTCGGGGGACAGGGGCTACAATGAGCAGTTCTTC,CASSSGDRGYNEQFF
TRBV6-5,TRBJ1-1,-,-,TGTGCCAGCAGTTATGGCCCCCAGGACACTGAAGCTTTCTTT,CASSYGPQDTEAFF
TRBV5-4,TRBJ1-4,-,TRBD1,TGTGCCAGCAGCTTGGGTACAGGGGCCCGTGAAAAACTGTTTTTT,CASSLGTGAREKLFF
TRBV5-1,TRBJ1-4,-,-,TGCGCCAGCAGCCCGGGACTTACTGCAACTAATGAAAAACTGTTTTTT,CASSPGLTATNEKLFF
TRBV19,TRBJ2-1,-,TRBD2,TGTGCCAGTAGTCCCTCAGCGGGGGGGTACAATGAGCAGTTCTTC,CASSPSAGGYNEQFF
TRBV18,TRBJ2-7,-,TRBD2,TGTGCCAGCTCAGACGGGGGGAACTACGAGCAGTACTTC,CASSDGGNYEQYF
TRBV28,TRBJ2-2,-,-,TGTGCCAGCAGAGGATTAGGGACTTACAACACCGGGGAGCTGTTTTTT,CASRGLGTYNTGELFF
TRBV7-9,TRBJ2-3,-,-,TGTGCCAGCAGCTTCCCTCCGACACTGAGCACAGATACGCAGTATTTT,CASSFPPTLSTDTQYF
TRBV11-3,TRBJ2-7,-,TRBD1,TGTGCCAGCAGCTTGACAGGGGTTGAGCAGTACTTC,CASSLTGVEQYF
TRBV7-8,TRBJ1-6,few,-,TGTGCCAGCAGCCCAGGAGGGGTCGGTTCACCCCTCCACTTT,CASSPGGVGSPLHF